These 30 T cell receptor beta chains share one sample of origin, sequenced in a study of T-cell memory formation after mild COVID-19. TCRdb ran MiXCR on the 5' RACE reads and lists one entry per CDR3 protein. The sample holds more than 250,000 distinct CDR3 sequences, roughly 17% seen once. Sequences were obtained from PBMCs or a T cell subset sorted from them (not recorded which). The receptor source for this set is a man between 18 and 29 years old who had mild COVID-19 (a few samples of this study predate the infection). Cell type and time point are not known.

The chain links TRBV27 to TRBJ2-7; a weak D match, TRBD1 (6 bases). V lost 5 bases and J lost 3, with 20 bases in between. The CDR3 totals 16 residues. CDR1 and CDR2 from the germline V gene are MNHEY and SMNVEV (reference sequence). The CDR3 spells CASSLLGGPQGYEQYF. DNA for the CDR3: TGTGCCAGCAGTCTCTTAGGGGGACCACAGGGCTACGAGCAGTACTTC.

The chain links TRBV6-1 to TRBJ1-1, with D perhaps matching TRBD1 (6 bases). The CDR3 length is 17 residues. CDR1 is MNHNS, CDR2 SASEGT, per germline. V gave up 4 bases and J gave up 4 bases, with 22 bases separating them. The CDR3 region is CASSGSRRTGRATEAFF. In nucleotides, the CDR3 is TGTGCCAGCAGTGGATCTAGACGAACAGGGCGGGCCACTGAAGCTTTCTTT.

CDR3 bases: TGTGCCAGCAGCAGAGAGGACGGGTTAAATTCACCCCTCCACTTT. Translation: CASSREDGLNSPLHF. The gene calls are TRBV7-9 and TRBJ1-6; D not resolved. The CDR3 is 15 residues long. CDR1 is SEHNR and CDR2 is FQNEAQ in the germline V gene (reference sequence). V dropped 5 bases and J dropped 7 bases, with 15 bases sitting between them. Full variable domain (remainder filled in from reference TRBV7-9 and TRBJ1-6): DTGVSQNPRHKITKRGQNVTFRCDPISEHNRLYWYRQTLGQGPEFLTYFQNEAQLEKSRLLSDRFSAERPKGSFSTLEIQRTEQGDSAMYLCASSREDGLNSPLHFGNGTRLTVT.

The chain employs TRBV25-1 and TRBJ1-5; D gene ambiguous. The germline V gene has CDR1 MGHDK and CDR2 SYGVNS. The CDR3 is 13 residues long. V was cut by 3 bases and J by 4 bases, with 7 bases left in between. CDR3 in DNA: TGTGCCAGCAGTGATGCTGGAAATCAGCCCCAGCATTTT. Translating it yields CASSDAGNQPQHF.

The CDR3 spells CASSEARTGVRPGYTF. The DNA of the CDR3 is TGTGCCAGCAGTGAAGCCCGGACAGGGGTCCGGCCTGGCTACACCTTC. This rearrangement joins TRBV2 to TRBJ1-2; 9 positions agree with TRBD1. Germline lookup yields CDR1 SNHLY and CDR2 FYNNEI. This CDR3 is built from 16 residues. With 0 bases clipped from V and 7 bases from J, the junction kept 9 bases outside the gene matches.

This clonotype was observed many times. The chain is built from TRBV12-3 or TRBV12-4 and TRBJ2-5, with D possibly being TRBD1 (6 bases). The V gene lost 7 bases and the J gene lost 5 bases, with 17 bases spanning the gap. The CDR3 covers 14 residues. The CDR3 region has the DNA TGTGCCAGCACCCCCCCGGACAGTCGGGAGACCCAGTACTTC. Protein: CASTPPDSRETQYF.

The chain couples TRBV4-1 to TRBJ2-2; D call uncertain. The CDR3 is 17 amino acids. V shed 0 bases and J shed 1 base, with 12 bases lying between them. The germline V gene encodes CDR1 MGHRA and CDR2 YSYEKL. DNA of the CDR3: TGCGCCAGCAGCCAAGATGTTGGGATCCTGAACACCGGGGAGCTGTTTTTT. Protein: CASSQDVGILNTGELFF.

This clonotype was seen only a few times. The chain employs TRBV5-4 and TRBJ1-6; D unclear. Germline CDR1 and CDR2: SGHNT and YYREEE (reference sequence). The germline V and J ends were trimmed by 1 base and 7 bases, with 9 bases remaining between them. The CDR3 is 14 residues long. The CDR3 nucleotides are TGTGCCAGCAGCTTGATAGAGCAGAATTCACCCCTCCACTTT. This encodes CASSLIEQNSPLHF.

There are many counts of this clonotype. CDR3 region: CSARGLAGDSYNEQFF. The CDR3 nucleotides read TGCAGTGCTAGAGGACTAGCGGGGGACTCCTACAATGAGCAGTTCTTC. The chain is built from TRBV20-1 and TRBJ2-1, with 12 positions matching TRBD2. This CDR3 has 16 residues. The ends lost 1 base at V and 0 bases at J; junction bases unmatched: 1. CDR1 DFQATT and CDR2 SNEGSKA come from the germline V gene (reference sequence).

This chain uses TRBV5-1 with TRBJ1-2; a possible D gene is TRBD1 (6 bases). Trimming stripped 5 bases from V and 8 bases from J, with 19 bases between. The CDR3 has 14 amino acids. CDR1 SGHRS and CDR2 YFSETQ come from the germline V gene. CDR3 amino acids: CASRAVGTRTGYTF. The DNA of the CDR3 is TGCGCCAGCAGGGCGGTCGGGACACGAACCGGCTACACCTTC.

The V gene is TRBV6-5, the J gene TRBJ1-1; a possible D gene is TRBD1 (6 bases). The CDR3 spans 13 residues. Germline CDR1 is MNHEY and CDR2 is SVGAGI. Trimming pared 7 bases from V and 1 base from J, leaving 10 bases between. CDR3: CASTLGQNTEAFF. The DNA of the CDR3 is TGTGCCAGCACCCTGGGACAGAACACTGAAGCTTTCTTT.

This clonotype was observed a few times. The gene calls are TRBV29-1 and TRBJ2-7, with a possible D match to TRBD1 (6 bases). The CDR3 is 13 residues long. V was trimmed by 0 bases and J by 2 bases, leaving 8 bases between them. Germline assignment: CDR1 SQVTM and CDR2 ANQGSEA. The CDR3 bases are TGCAGCGTTGAAGAGACAGGCACCTACGAGCAGTACTTC. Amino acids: CSVEETGTYEQYF.

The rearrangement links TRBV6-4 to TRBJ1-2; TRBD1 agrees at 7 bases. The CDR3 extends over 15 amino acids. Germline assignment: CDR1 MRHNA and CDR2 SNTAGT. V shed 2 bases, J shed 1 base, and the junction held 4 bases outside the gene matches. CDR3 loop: CASSDMAGGNYGYTF. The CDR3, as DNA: TGTGCCAGCAGTGACATGGCAGGGGGTAACTATGGCTACACCTTC.

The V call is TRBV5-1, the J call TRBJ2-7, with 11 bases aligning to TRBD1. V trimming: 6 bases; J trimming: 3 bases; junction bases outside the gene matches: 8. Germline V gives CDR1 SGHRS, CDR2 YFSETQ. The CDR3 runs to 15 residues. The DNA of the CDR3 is TGCGCCAGCACCCGGGGGGACAGGGGGTTCTACGAGCAGTACTTC. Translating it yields CASTRGDRGFYEQYF.

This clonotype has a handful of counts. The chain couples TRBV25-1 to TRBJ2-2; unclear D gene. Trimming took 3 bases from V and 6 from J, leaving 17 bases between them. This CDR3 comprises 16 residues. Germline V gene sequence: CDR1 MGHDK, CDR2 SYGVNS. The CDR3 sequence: CASSDLGFSGAGELFF. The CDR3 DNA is TGTGCCAGCAGTGATCTAGGGTTTAGTGGGGCCGGGGAGCTGTTTTTT. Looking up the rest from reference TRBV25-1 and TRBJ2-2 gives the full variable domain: EADIYQTPRYLVIGTGKKITLECSQTMGHDKMYWYQQDPGMELHLIHYSYGVNSTEKGDLSSESTVSRIRTEHFPLTLESARPSHTSQYLCASSDLGFSGAGELFFGEGSRLTVL.

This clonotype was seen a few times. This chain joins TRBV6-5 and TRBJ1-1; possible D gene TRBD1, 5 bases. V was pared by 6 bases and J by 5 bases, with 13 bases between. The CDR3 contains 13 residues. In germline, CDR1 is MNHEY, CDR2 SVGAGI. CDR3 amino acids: CASRWAGRTEAFF. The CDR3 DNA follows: TGTGCCAGCAGGTGGGCAGGGAGGACTGAAGCTTTCTTT.

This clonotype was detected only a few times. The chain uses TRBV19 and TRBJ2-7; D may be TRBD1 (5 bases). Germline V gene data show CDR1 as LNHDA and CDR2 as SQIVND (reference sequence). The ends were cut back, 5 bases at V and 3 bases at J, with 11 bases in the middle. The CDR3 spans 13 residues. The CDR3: CASSVRQNYEQYF. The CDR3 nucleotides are TGTGCCAGTAGTGTCCGACAGAACTACGAGCAGTACTTC.

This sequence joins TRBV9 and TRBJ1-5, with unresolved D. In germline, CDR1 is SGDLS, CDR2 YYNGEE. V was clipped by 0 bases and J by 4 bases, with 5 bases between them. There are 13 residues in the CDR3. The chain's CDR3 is CASSVDVNQPQHF. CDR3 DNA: TGTGCCAGCAGCGTAGATGTGAATCAGCCCCAGCATTTT.

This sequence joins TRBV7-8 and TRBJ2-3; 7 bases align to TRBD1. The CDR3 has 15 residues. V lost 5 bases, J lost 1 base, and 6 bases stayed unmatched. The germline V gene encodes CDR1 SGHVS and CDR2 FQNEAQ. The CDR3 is CASSSRDSGTDTQYF. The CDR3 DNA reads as TGTGCCAGCAGCAGCCGGGACAGCGGCACAGATACGCAGTATTTT.

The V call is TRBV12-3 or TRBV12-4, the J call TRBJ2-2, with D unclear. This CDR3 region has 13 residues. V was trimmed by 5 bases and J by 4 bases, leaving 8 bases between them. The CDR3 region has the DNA TGTGCCAGCAGTACGGTTCGCACCGGGGAGCTGTTTTTT. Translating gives CASSTVRTGELFF.

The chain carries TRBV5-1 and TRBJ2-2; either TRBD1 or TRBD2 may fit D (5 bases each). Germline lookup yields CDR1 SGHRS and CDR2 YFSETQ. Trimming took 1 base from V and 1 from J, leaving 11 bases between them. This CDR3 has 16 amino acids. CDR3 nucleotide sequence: TGCGCCAGCAGCTTGTTTTCGGGGCGGAACACCGGGGAGCTGTTTTTT. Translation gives CASSLFSGRNTGELFF.

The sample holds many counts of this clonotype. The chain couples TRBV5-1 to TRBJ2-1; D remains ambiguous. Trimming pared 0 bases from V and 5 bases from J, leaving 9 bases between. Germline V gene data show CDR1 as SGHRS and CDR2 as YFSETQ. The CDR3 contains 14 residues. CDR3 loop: CASSLVSGNNEQFF. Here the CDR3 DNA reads TGCGCCAGCAGCTTGGTGTCTGGGAACAATGAGCAGTTCTTC.

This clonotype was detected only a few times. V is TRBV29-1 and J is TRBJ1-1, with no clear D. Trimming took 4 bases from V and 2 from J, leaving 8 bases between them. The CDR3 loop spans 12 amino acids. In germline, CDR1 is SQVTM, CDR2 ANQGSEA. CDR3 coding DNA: TGCAGCGTTGCGTTCCGAAACACTGAAGCTTTCTTT. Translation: CSVAFRNTEAFF.

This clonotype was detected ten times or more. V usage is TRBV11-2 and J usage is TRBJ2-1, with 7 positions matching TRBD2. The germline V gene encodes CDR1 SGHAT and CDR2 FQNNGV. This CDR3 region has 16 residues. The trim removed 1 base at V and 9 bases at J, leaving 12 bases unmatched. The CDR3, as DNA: TGTGCCAGCAGCTTAGCAAGCGGGGTATGGGAACGTGAGCAGTTCTTC. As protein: CASSLASGVWEREQFF.

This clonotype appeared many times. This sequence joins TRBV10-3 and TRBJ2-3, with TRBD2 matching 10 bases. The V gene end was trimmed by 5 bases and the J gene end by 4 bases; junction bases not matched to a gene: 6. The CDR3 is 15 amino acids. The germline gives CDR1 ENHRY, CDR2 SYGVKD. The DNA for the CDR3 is TGTGCCATCAGTTCCTCGAGCGGGGGGGCAGATACGCAGTATTTT. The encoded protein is CAISSSSGGADTQYF.

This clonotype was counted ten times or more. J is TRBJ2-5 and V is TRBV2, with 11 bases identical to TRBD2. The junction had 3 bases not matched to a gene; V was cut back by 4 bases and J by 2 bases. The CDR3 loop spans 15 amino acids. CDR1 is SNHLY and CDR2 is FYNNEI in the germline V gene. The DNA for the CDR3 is TGTGCCAGCAGTGGGGCTAGCGGGGGGCAAGAGACCCAGTACTTC. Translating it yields CASSGASGGQETQYF. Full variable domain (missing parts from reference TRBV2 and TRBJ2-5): EPEVTQTPSHQVTQMGQEVILRCVPISNHLYFYWYRQILGQKVEFLVSFYNNEISEKSEIFDDQFSVERPDGSNFTLKIRSTKLEDSAMYFCASSGASGGQETQYFGPGTRLLVL.

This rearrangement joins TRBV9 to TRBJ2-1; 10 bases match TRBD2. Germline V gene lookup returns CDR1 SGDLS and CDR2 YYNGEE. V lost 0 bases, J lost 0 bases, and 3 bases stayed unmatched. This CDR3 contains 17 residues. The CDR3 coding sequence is TGTGCCAGCAGCGTAGTCCCTAGCGGGGGCTCCTACAATGAGCAGTTCTTC. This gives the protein CASSVVPSGGSYNEQFF.

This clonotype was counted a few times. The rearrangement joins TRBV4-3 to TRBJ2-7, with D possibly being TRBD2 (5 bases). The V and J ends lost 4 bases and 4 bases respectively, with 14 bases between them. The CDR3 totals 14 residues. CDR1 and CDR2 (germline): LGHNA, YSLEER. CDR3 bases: TGCGCCAGCAGCCGATCGTACCCGGGGTACGAGCAGTACTTC. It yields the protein CASSRSYPGYEQYF.

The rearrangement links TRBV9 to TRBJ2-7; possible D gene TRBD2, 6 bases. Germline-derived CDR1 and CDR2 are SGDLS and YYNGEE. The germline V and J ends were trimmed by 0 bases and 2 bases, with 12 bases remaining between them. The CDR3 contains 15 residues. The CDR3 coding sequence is TGTGCCAGCAGCGTAGCGGGCGGGAACGCCTACGAGCAGTACTTC. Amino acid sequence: CASSVAGGNAYEQYF.

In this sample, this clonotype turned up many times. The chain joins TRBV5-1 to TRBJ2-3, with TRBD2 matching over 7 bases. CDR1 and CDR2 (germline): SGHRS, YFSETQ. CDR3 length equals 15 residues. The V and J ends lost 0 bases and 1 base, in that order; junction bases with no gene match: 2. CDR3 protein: CASSLEAGRTDTQYF. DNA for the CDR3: TGCGCCAGCAGCTTGGAAGCGGGGCGCACAGATACGCAGTATTTT.